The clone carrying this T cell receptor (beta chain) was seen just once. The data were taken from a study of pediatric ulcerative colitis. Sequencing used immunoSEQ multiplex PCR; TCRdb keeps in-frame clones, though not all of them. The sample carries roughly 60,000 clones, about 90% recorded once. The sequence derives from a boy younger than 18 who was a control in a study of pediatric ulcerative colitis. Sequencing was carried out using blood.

The CDR3 loop reads CASSPATGGAGNTIYF. In DNA, the CDR3 is TGTGCCAGCTCACCAGCCACAGGGGGCGCTGGAAACACCATATATTTT. This chain joins TRBV18 and TRBJ1-3, with 9 bases matching TRBD1. The ends lost 2 bases at V and 2 bases at J; junction bases unmatched: 4. CDR1 and CDR2 from the germline V gene are KGHSH and LQKENI. The length of the CDR3 is 16 residues.